This T cell receptor (beta chain) was retrieved from a study of shared clonotypes between healthy human individuals. Study overall: Three plates were used per donor for CD4 naive, three for CD4 memory, two for CD8 naive and one for CD8 memory. Points from the study as a whole: Unshared clonotypes carried lower generation probabilities than those common to all four donors. Rarefaction demonstrated incomplete sorted-subset sequencing despite large depth.

Across several immunoSEQ plates, the genomic DNA of each subset was split evenly. Sequencing was performed with immunoSEQ multiplex PCR; in TCRdb, only in-frame clones are kept and a portion is missing. The sample contains 2 million or so clones, about 95% of which appear only once. This clone was observed a single time. The antigen is unknown. V gave up 7 bases and J gave up 6 bases; unmatched junction bases: 8. The CDR3 extends over 13 amino acids. Germline loops: CDR1 SQVTM, CDR2 ANQGSEA. Naive CD8 cells comprised CD45RO-negative, CCR7-positively selected cells, excluding terminally differentiated effector memory CD45RA+ cells.

The chain uses TRBV29-1 and TRBJ2-1; 8 bases agree with TRBD1. Sequenced material: naive CD8+ T cells sorted from blood. This receptor was obtained from a man younger than 30 in good health. CDR3 region: CSELGQGSNEQFF. As DNA, the CDR3 is TGCAGCGAACTCGGACAGGGTAGCAATGAGCAGTTCTTC.